This T cell receptor (beta chain) originates from a study of blood T cells in healthy people across ages. Overall study findings and caveats: TCR beta diversity correlated strongly with naive T cell percentage.

A second PCR, run for roughly 6 to 11 cycles, used a sample-barcoded 5' primer plus a J-beta primer mix. CDR3-containing paired-end reads numbering at least 2.5 million came from each sample. TCRdb independently ran MiXCR on the 5' RACE reads; one entry per CDR3 protein. Of some 900,000 distinct CDR3 sequences detected, around 28% appear once; the ten largest clones hold 17%. A word on this clonotype: The antigen is unknown.

Sequenced sample: blood. This clonotype was obtained from a woman older than 75 in good health.

CDR3 amino acids: CAISVGNSNQPQHF. CDR3 nucleotide sequence: TGTGCCATCAGTGTGGGAAATAGCAATCAGCCCCAGCATTTT. The rearrangement uses TRBV10-3 and TRBJ1-5; unclear D gene. This CDR3 comprises 14 residues. V lost 4 bases to trimming and J lost 0 bases, with 7 bases between them. The germline gives CDR1 ENHRY, CDR2 SYGVKD.